These T cell receptor beta chains were read from a single sample in a study of shared clonotypes between healthy human individuals. TCRdb keeps only in-frame clones here, not all; method: immunoSEQ multiplex PCR. The sample has over 2 million clones; approximately 95% are singletons. Sequenced material: naive CD4+ T cells sorted from blood. The receptors derive from a man in his late teens or twenties in good health. The CDR3 runs from the conserved cysteine through the conserved F or W.

TRBV5-1	TRBJ2-2	CASCWSGATGELFF
TRBV30	TRBJ2-6	CAWSRDAASGANVLTF
TRBV14	TRBJ1-1	CASSGELNTEAFF
TRBV15	TRBJ1-1	CATSNPGRLAFF
TRBV5-1	TRBJ1-4	CASSLIGATNEKLFF
TRBV29-1	TRBJ2-3	CSVAHIIGTDTQYF
TRBV5-1	TRBJ2-3	CASSLVGTDTQYF
TRBV6-4	TRBJ1-6	CASSSYGYNSPLHF
TRBV10-1	TRBJ2-1	CASSAELGNEQFF
TRBV30	TRBJ2-2	CAWTGGIRGGELFF
TRBV28	TRBJ2-7	CASSPSFLTGAYEQYF
TRBV30	TRBJ1-3	CAWARTALSGNTIYF
TRBV29-1	TRBJ1-2	CSVGGRETGGYTF
TRBV7-9	TRBJ2-5	CASSLAARTGGIQETQYF
TRBV19	TRBJ1-2	CASSISGTAGYANYGYTF
TRBV10-2	TRBJ1-4	CASSDRGPNEKLFF
TRBV25-1	TRBJ2-2	CASSVDRGKDGELFF
TRBV29-1	TRBJ2-3	CSDTASTDTQYF
TRBV2	TRBJ2-2	CASRLDGDTGELFF
TRBV30	TRBJ2-7	CAGSDRGYEQYF
TRBV6-5	TRBJ1-5	CASSQGHVYQPQHF
TRBV2	TRBJ2-7	CASSYDREQYF
TRBV7-9	TRBJ2-4	CASSLDQGGLAKNIQYF
TRBV4-3	TRBJ2-1	CASSPLFLARNYNEQFF
TRBV7-3	TRBJ2-3	CATSSGTDTQYF
TRBV7-9	TRBJ1-1	CASSKEMNTEAFF
TRBV11-2	TRBJ2-3	CASSLAGTSGSYF